These 11 T cell receptor beta chains share one sample of origin, sequenced in a study of shared clonotypes between healthy human individuals. The protocol was immunoSEQ multiplex PCR, while the TCRdb copy is restricted to in-frame clones and leaves out a portion. Here the sample spans around 1.5 million clones, 98% being singletons. Sample: naive CD4+ T cells sorted from blood. Stated subset: CD45RA+ positively selected. Receptors were obtained from a young man in good health.

V is TRBV29-1 and J is TRBJ2-7; 9 bases map to TRBD1. The V gene's germline CDR1 is SQVTM and CDR2 ANQGSEA. The V segment lost 2 bases and the J segment 3 bases; nucleotides outside the gene matches: 20. This CDR3 has 19 residues. The CDR3 reads CSVELGPGQGVTPFYEQYF. DNA of the CDR3: TGCAGCGTTGAATTGGGACCGGGACAGGGAGTAACCCCCTTCTACGAGCAGTACTTC.

The V gene is TRBV7-2, the J gene TRBJ1-3; D gene uncertain. The CDR3 extends over 17 amino acids. The germline V gene has CDR1 SGHTA and CDR2 FQGNSA. Trimming stripped 4 bases from V and 1 base from J, with 17 bases between. DNA of the CDR3: TGTGCCAGCAGCTACAATCTCAAGATCACGTCTGGAAACACCATATATTTT. It specifies CASSYNLKITSGNTIYF.

The genes are TRBV30 and TRBJ2-1; no clear D gene. Germline CDR1 and CDR2: GTSNPN and SVGIG (reference sequence). The CDR3 totals 10 residues. Trimming took off 5 bases at V and 15 bases at J, with 14 bases between the two ends. CDR3 nucleotide sequence: TGTGCCTGGGCAAACTTAGTGCTGTTCTTC. It specifies CAWANLVLFF. Filled out from reference TRBV30 and TRBJ2-1, the complete variable domain reads SQTIHQWPATLVQPVGSPLSLECTVEGTSNPNLYWYRQAAGRGLQLLFYSVGIGQISSEVPQNLSASRPQDRQFILSSKKLLLSDSGFYLCAWANLVLFFGPGTRLTVL.

The rearrangement joins TRBV15 to TRBJ2-3; no clear D gene. V lost 0 bases and J 3 bases, leaving 1 base between the germline ends. Looked up from germline, CDR1 is LNHNV and CDR2 is YYDKDF (reference sequence). CDR3 length: 12 amino acids. The chain's CDR3 is CATSRETDTQYF. CDR3 nucleotide sequence: TGTGCCACCAGCAGAGAGACAGATACGCAGTATTTT. Full variable domain (rest looked up from reference TRBV15 and TRBJ2-3): DAMVIQNPRYQVTQFGKPVTLSCSQTLNHNVMYWYQQKSSQAPKLLFHYYDKDFNNEADTPDNFQSRRPNTSFCFLDIRSPGLGDTAMYLCATSRETDTQYFGPGTRLTVL.

In DNA form, the CDR3 reads TGTGCCAGCAGCATGGCGACCTCCTACGAGCAGTACTTC. Amino acid sequence: CASSMATSYEQYF. The rearrangement uses TRBV5-6 and TRBJ2-7; D uncertain. The CDR3 contains 13 residues. The V gene lost 4 bases and the J gene lost 0 bases, with 8 bases spanning the gap. Germline values: CDR1 SGHDT, CDR2 YYEEEE. Full variable domain (outside the CDR3, taken from reference TRBV5-6 and TRBJ2-7): DAGVTQSPTHLIKTRGQQVTLRCSPKSGHDTVSWYQQALGQGPQFIFQYYEEEERQRGNFPDRFSGHQFPNYSSELNVNALLLGDSALYLCASSMATSYEQYFGPGTRLTVT.

The chain is built from TRBV4-1 and TRBJ2-5, with TRBD2 as a possible D gene (5 bases). V was clipped by 1 base and J by 0 bases, with 9 bases between them. Germline assignment: CDR1 MGHRA and CDR2 YSYEKL. The CDR3 runs 15 residues. This CDR3 reads CASSQGRANQETQYF. Here the CDR3 DNA reads TGCGCCAGCAGCCAAGGGCGGGCAAACCAAGAGACCCAGTACTTC.

Here the CDR3 reads CASSERADTQYF. In DNA form, the CDR3 reads TGCGCCAGCAGCGAGCGAGCAGATACGCAGTATTTT. The gene calls are TRBV4-3 and TRBJ2-3; no clear D. The germline gives CDR1 LGHNA, CDR2 YSLEER. Trimming pared 5 bases from V and 4 bases from J, leaving 7 bases between. CDR3 length equals 12 residues.

The chain carries TRBV9 and TRBJ2-3; D tentatively fits TRBD1 or TRBD2 (5 bases each). The CDR3 is 13 residues long. The V end lost 3 bases, the J end lost 2 bases, and 7 bases lay between the germline ends. Germline-derived CDR1 and CDR2 are SGDLS and YYNGEE. CDR3 sequence: CASSGDLTDTQYF. CDR3 sequence (DNA): TGTGCCAGCAGCGGGGACCTCACAGATACGCAGTATTTT.

This clone showed up just once. The chain joins TRBV19 to TRBJ2-2; TRBD2 is a possible D gene (5 bases). CDR3 length: 17 residues. The V end was cut by 3 bases, the J end by 0 bases, with 14 bases between. CDR1 is LNHDA and CDR2 is SQIVND in the germline V gene (reference sequence). The CDR3 protein is CASSIGIRETNTGELFF. In DNA form, the CDR3 reads TGTGCCAGTAGTATTGGGATCCGGGAAACGAACACCGGGGAGCTGTTTTTT.

This rearrangement joins TRBV11-2 to TRBJ1-3; D gene unclear. Germline V lookup: CDR1 SGHAT, CDR2 FQNNGV. The V and J ends lost 2 bases and 6 bases respectively, with 11 bases between them. The CDR3 runs to 14 residues. The CDR3 DNA reads TGTGCCAGCAGCTTAACGCGGGGTCCAAACACCATATATTTT. Protein: CASSLTRGPNTIYF.

The chain links TRBV4-1 to TRBJ2-5; 10 bases line up with TRBD2. The CDR3 runs to 14 residues. Germline assignment: CDR1 MGHRA and CDR2 YSYEKL. V gave up 8 bases and J gave up 3 bases; unmatched junction bases: 6. The CDR3 protein is CASSSLAGEETQYF. CDR3 bases: TGCGCCAGCTCCAGTCTAGCGGGAGAAGAGACCCAGTACTTC.